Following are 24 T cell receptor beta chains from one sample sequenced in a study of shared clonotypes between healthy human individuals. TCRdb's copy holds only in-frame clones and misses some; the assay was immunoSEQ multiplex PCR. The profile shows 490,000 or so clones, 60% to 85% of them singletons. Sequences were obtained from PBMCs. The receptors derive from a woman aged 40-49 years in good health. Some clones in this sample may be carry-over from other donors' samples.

The CDR3 DNA reads TGCAGCGACCGGCTAGCGGACCAAGAGACCCAGTACTTC. This translates into CSDRLADQETQYF. The chain combines TRBV29-1 with TRBJ2-5, with 7 bases lining up with TRBD2. The CDR3 extends over 13 amino acids. Germline loops: CDR1 SQVTM, CDR2 ANQGSEA. J was trimmed by 0 bases and V by 7 bases; bases with no gene match: 5.

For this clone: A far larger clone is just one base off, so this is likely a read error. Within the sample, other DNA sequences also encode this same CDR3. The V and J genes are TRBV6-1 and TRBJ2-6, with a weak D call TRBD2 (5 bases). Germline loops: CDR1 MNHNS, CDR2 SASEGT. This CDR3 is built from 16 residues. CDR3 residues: CASSELDFSGANVLTF. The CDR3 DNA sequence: TGCGCCAGCAGTGAATTGGACTTCTCTGGGGCCAACGTCCTGACTTTC.

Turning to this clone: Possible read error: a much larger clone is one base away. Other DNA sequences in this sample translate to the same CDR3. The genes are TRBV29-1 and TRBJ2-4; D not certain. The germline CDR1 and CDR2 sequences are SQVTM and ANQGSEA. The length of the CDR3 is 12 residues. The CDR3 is CSVEVAKNIQYF. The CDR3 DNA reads TGCAGCGTTGAAGTAGCCAAAAACATCCAGTACTTC.

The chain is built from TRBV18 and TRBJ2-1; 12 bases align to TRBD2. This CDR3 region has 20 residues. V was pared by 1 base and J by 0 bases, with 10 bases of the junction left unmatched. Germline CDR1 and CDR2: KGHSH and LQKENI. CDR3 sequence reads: CASSPRWTSGEKSSYNEQFF. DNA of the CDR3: TGTGCCAGCTCACCACGGTGGACTAGCGGGGAAAAGAGCTCCTACAATGAGCAGTTCTTC. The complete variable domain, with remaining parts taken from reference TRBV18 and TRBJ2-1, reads NAGVMQNPRHLVRRRGQEARLRCSPMKGHSHVYWYRQLPEEGLKFMVYLQKENIIDESGMPKERFSAEFPKEGPSILRIQQVVRGDSAAYFCASSPRWTSGEKSSYNEQFFGPGTRLTVL.

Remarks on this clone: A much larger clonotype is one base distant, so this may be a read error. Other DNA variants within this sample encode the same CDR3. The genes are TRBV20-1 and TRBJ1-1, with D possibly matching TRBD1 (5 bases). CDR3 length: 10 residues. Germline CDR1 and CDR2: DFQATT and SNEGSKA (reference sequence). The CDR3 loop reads CSAFRGEAFF. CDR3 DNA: TGCAGTGCCTTTAGGGGAGAAGCTTTCTTC.

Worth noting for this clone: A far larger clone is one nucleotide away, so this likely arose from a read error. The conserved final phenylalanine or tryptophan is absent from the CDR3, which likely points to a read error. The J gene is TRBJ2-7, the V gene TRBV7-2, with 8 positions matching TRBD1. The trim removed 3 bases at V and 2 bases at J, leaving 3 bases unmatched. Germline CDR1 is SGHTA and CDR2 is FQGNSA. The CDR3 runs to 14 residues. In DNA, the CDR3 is TGTGCCAGCAGCTTTTACAGGGGGACCTACGAGCAGTACCTC. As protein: CASSFYRGTYEQYL.

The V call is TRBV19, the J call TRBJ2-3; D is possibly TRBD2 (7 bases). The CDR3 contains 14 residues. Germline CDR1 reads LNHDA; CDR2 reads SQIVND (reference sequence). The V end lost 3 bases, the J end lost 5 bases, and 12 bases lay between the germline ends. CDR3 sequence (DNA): TGTGCCAGTAGTATGGGGGGGCTGGGAGATACGCAGTATTTT. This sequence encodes CASSMGGLGDTQYF.

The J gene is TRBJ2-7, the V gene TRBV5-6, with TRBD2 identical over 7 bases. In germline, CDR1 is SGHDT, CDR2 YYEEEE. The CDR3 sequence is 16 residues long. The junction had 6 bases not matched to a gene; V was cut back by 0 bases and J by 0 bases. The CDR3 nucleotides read TGTGCCAGCAGCTTGGAAGTCGGCGGGAGCTCCTACGAGCAGTACTTC. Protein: CASSLEVGGSSYEQYF.

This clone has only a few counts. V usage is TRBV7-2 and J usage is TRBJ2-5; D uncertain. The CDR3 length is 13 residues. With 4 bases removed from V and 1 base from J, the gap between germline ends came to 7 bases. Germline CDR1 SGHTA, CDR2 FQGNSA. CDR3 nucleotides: TGTGCCAGCAGCTCCTTCGGCCAAGAGACCCAGTACTTC. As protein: CASSSFGQETQYF.

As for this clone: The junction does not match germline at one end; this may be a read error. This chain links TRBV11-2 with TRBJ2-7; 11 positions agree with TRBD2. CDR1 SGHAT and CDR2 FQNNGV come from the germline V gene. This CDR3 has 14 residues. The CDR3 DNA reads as TGTGCCAGCAGCTTAGATTCGGTAGCGGGAGGGCCTCGGTTC. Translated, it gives CASSLDSVAGGPRF.

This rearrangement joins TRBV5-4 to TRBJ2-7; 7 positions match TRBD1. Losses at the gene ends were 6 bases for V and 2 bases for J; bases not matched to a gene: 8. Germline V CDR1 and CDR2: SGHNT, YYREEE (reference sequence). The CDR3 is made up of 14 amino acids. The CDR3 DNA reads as TGTGCCAGCACCCGAAGGGACAGAGCCTACGAGCAGTACTTC. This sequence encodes CASTRRDRAYEQYF. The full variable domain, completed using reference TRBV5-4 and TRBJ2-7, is ETGVTQSPTHLIKTRGQQVTLRCSSQSGHNTVSWYQQALGQGPQFIFQYYREEENGRGNFPPRFSGLQFPNYSSELNVNALELDDSALYLCASTRRDRAYEQYFGPGTRLTVT.

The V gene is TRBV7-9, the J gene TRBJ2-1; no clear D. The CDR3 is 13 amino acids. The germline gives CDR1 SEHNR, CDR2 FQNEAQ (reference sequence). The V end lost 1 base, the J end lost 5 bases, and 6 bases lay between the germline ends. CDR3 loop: CASSLGLHNEQFF. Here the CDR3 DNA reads TGTGCCAGCAGCTTAGGACTCCACAATGAGCAGTTCTTC.

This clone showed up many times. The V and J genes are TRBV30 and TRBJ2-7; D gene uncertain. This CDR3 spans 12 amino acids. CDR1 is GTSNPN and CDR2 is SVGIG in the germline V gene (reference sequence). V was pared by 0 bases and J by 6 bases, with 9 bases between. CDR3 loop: CAWSVSFSEQYF. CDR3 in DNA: TGTGCCTGGAGTGTAAGCTTTTCCGAGCAGTACTTC. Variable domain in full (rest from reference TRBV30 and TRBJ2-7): SQTIHQWPATLVQPVGSPLSLECTVEGTSNPNLYWYRQAAGRGLQLLFYSVGIGQISSEVPQNLSASRPQDRQFILSSKKLLLSDSGFYLCAWSVSFSEQYFGPGTRLTVT.

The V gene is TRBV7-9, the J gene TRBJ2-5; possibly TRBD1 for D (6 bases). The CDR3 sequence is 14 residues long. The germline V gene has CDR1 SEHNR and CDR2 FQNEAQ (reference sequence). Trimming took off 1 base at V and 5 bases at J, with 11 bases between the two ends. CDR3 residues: CASSLVQGRETQYF. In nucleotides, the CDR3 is TGTGCCAGCAGCTTAGTACAGGGTCGGGAGACCCAGTACTTC.

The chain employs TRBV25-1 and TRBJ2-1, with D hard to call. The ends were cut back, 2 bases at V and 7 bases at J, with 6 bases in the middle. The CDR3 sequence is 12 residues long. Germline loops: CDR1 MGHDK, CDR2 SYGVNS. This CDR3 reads CASSERENEQFF. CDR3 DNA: TGTGCCAGCAGTGAAAGGGAAAATGAGCAGTTCTTC.

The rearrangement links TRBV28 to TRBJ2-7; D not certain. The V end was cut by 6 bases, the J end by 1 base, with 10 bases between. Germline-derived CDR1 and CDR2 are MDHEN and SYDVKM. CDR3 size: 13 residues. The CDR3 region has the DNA TGTGCCAGCAGGTCGCTCGAGTCCTACGAGCAGTACTTC. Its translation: CASRSLESYEQYF. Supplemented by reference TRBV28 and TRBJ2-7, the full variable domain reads DVKVTQSSRYLVKRTGEKVFLECVQDMDHENMFWYRQDPGLGLRLIYFSYDVKMKEKGDIPEGYSVSREKKERFSLILESASTNQTSMYLCASRSLESYEQYFGPGTRLTVT.

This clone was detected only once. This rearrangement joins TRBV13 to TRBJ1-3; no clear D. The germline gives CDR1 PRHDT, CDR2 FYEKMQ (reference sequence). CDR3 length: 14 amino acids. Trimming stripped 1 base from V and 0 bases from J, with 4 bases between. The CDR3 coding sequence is TGTGCCAGCAGCTTAGTGGTCTCTGGAAACACCATATATTTT. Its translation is CASSLVVSGNTIYF.

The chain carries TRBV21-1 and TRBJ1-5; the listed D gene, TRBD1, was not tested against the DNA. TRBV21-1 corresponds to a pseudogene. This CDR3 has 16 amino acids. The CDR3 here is CASSARLHWHHQPQHF. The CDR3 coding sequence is TGTGCCAGCAGCGCCCGATTACATTGGCATCATCAGCCCCAGCATTTT.

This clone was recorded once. The CDR3 is CASSLDMGTFNEQFF. CDR3 DNA sequence: TGCGCCAGCAGCTTGGACATGGGGACTTTTAATGAGCAGTTCTTC. The genes are TRBV5-1 and TRBJ2-1; a possible D gene is TRBD2 (6 bases). The CDR3 loop spans 15 amino acids. V was clipped by 0 bases and J by 7 bases, with 14 bases between them. In germline, CDR1 is SGHRS, CDR2 YFSETQ.

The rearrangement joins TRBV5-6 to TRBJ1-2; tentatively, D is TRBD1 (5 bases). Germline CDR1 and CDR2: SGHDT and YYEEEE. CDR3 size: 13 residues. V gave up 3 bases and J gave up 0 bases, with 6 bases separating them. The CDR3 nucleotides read TGTGCCAGCAGCTCGACAGCTAACTATGGCTACACCTTC. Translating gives CASSSTANYGYTF.

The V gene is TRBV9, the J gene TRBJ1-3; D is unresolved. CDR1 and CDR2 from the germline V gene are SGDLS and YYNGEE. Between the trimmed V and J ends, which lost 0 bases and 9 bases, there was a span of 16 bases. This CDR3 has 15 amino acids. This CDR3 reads CASSVEGSTSSTIYF. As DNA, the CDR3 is TGTGCCAGCAGCGTAGAAGGCAGTACCTCTAGCACCATATATTTT.

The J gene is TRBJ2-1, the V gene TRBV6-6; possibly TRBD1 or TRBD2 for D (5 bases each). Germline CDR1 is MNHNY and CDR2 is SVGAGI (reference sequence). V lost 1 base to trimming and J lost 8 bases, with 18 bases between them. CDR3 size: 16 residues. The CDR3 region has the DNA TGTGCCAGCAGTTACTTTTCCCACTCGAGGGGAGATGAGCAGTTCTTC. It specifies CASSYFSHSRGDEQFF.

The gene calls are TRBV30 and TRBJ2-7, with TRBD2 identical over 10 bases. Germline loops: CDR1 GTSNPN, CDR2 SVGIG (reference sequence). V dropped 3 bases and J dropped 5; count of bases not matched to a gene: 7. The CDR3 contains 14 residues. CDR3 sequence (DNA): TGTGCCTGGAGGTCACTAGCGGGATTCGACGAGCAGTACTTC. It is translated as CAWRSLAGFDEQYF.

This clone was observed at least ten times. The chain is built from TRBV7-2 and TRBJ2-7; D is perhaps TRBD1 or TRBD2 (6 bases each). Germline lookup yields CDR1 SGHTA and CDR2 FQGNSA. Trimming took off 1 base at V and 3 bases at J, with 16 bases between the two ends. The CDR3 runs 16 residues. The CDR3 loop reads CASSLGRWGASYEQYF. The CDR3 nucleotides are TGTGCCAGCAGCTTAGGCCGGTGGGGGGCCAGCTACGAGCAGTACTTC.